The 32 T cell receptor beta chains given below trace back to one sample, sequenced in a study of blood T cell repertoires in COVID-19. Using immunoSEQ multiplex PCR, the repertoire was profiled, and TCRdb retains in-frame clones only, with some absent. The repertoire consists of approximately 230,000 clones, with 86% occurring once and the leading ten covering less than 2%. Material: PBMCs or T cells enriched from blood (not recorded which). The receptors derive from a middle-aged man who had recovered from COVID-19.

This clone was counted a single time. This specimen includes other DNA sequences encoding the same CDR3. The CDR3 sequence: CASSPTGNYGYTF. The DNA for the CDR3 is TGTGCCAGCAGTCCAACAGGCAACTATGGCTACACCTTC. The genes are TRBV2 and TRBJ1-2; tentatively, D is TRBD1 (5 bases). Germline CDR1 and CDR2: SNHLY and FYNNEI. There are 13 residues in the CDR3. V was cut by 5 bases and J by 2 bases, with 9 bases left in between.

The rearrangement links TRBV27 to TRBJ1-1; possible D gene TRBD1, 5 bases. This CDR3 contains 12 residues. The V and J ends lost 6 bases and 13 bases respectively, with 18 bases between them. Germline V gene lookup returns CDR1 MNHEY and CDR2 SMNVEV (reference sequence). CDR3 nucleotide sequence: TGTGCCAGCAGGGATTCCACCTGGAGGGGTTTCTTT. Translated, it gives CASRDSTWRGFF.

This clone was picked up one time. The gene calls are TRBV27 and TRBJ1-5; D is unclear. Looked up from germline, CDR1 is MNHEY and CDR2 is SMNVEV (reference sequence). V was clipped by 3 bases and J by 0 bases, with 3 bases between them. This CDR3 contains 13 residues. CDR3: CASSFYSNQPQHF. As DNA, the CDR3 is TGTGCCAGCAGTTTCTATAGCAATCAGCCCCAGCATTTT.

This chain joins TRBV6-4 and TRBJ1-1; D uncertain. V lost 3 bases and J lost 1, with 6 bases in between. CDR3 size: 13 residues. CDR1 is MRHNA, CDR2 SNTAGT, per germline. CDR3 sequence (DNA): TGTGCCAGCAGTGAAAAACAGAACACTGAAGCTTTCTTT. This translates into CASSEKQNTEAFF.

The chain couples TRBV11-3 to TRBJ2-3; D might be TRBD1 (6 bases). The germline V and J ends were trimmed by 5 bases and 0 bases, with 12 bases remaining between them. The CDR3 runs 15 residues. Looked up from germline, CDR1 is SGHNT and CDR2 is YENEEA. This chain's CDR3 is CASSPQGGSTDTQYF. The CDR3 DNA is TGTGCCAGCAGCCCACAAGGGGGAAGCACAGATACGCAGTATTTT. Using reference TRBV11-3 and TRBJ2-3 for the parts outside the CDR3, the full variable domain is EAGVVQSPRYKIIEKKQPVAFWCNPISGHNTLYWYLQNLGQGPELLIRYENEEAVDDSQLPKDRFSAERLKGVDSTLKIQPAELGDSAVYLCASSPQGGSTDTQYFGPGTRLTVL.

The chain employs TRBV2 and TRBJ1-5; D gene uncertain. The CDR3 length is 13 residues. V lost 3 bases and J lost 9, with 12 bases in between. The germline gives CDR1 SNHLY, CDR2 FYNNEI. The CDR3 coding sequence is TGTGCCAGCAGTGATCTTTCGCGAGGGCCCCAGCATTTT. This translates into CASSDLSRGPQHF. Based on the CDR3 plus reference TRBV2 and TRBJ1-5, the full variable domain is EPEVTQTPSHQVTQMGQEVILRCVPISNHLYFYWYRQILGQKVEFLVSFYNNEISEKSEIFDDQFSVERPDGSNFTLKIRSTKLEDSAMYFCASSDLSRGPQHFGDGTRLSIL.

This sequence joins TRBV30 and TRBJ2-7; D remains ambiguous. The V end lost 3 bases, the J end lost 1 base, and 13 bases lay between the germline ends. This CDR3 is 14 amino acids long. Germline CDR1 is GTSNPN and CDR2 is SVGIG (reference sequence). CDR3 in amino acids: CAWSGDEFSYEQYF. As DNA, the CDR3 is TGTGCCTGGAGCGGAGATGAGTTTTCCTACGAGCAGTACTTC.

This clone was counted only a few times. The chain uses TRBV19 and TRBJ2-7, with a weak D call TRBD1 (5 bases). The CDR3 contains 12 residues. The germline V gene encodes CDR1 LNHDA and CDR2 SQIVND (reference sequence). Deletions cut 7 bases from V and 6 bases from J, with 13 bases between. CDR3 nucleotides: TGTGCCAGTATGACCAGGGTCCGCGAGCAGTACTTC. The encoded protein is CASMTRVREQYF.

The chain employs TRBV5-1 and TRBJ1-3; 12 positions agree with TRBD1. The V segment lost 4 bases and the J segment 4 bases; nucleotides outside the gene matches: 12. This CDR3 is 18 amino acids long. From germline, CDR1 is SGHRS and CDR2 YFSETQ. The chain's CDR3 is CASSLNPGTGGTGNTIYF. The CDR3 coding sequence is TGCGCCAGCAGCCTGAACCCCGGGACAGGGGGCACCGGAAACACCATATATTTT.

This clone was recorded a few times. The chain links TRBV7-2 to TRBJ1-2, with 10 positions matching TRBD1. The CDR3 has 17 amino acids. Germline values: CDR1 SGHTA, CDR2 FQGNSA. Germline trimming cut 0 bases from V and 4 bases from J; bases unmatched to any gene: 8. The CDR3 reads CASSLAVTGGAGYGYTF. For the CDR3, the DNA is TGTGCCAGCAGCTTAGCGGTGACAGGGGGCGCAGGCTATGGCTACACCTTC. The full variable domain, completed using reference TRBV7-2 and TRBJ1-2, is GAGVSQSPSNKVTEKGKDVELRCDPISGHTALYWYRQSLGQGLEFLIYFQGNSAPDKSGLPSDRFSAERTGGSVSTLTIQRTQQEDSAVYLCASSLAVTGGAGYGYTFGSGTRLTVV.

The sample holds one count of this clone. The V call is TRBV14, the J call TRBJ2-4, with 9 bases matching TRBD1. Per the germline V gene, CDR1 is SGHDN and CDR2 is FVKESK. The length of the CDR3 is 20 residues. V dropped 1 base and J dropped 1; count of bases not matched to a gene: 14. The CDR3, as DNA: TGTGCCAGCAGCCAAGGAGTACGGAGGGACAGGGACTCGGCCAAAAACATTCAGTACTTC. This gives the protein CASSQGVRRDRDSAKNIQYF.

The table lists this clone with a count of one. The rearrangement joins TRBV7-8 to TRBJ1-2, with D uncertain. V lost 5 bases, J lost 1 base, and 14 bases lay in between. Looked up from germline, CDR1 is SGHVS and CDR2 is FQNEAQ. There are 15 residues in the CDR3. The CDR3 spells CASSVDGGLNYGYTF. CDR3 bases: TGTGCCAGCAGCGTCGACGGAGGGCTTAACTATGGCTACACCTTC.

The V call is TRBV4-3, the J call TRBJ2-1; the match to TRBD2 covers 7 bases. Looked up from germline, CDR1 is LGHNA and CDR2 is YSLEER. This CDR3 is 19 amino acids long. J lost 2 bases, V lost 3 bases, and 16 bases had no gene match. The chain's CDR3 is CASSQGYSGFFSPYNEQFF. The CDR3, as DNA: TGCGCCAGCAGCCAGGGATATAGCGGGTTTTTCTCTCCCTACAATGAGCAGTTCTTC.

The chain recombines TRBV5-4 with TRBJ1-2; TRBD1 agrees at 8 bases. The ends lost 4 bases at V and 7 bases at J; junction bases unmatched: 12. The CDR3 loop spans 15 amino acids. Germline CDR1 is SGHNT and CDR2 is YYREEE (reference sequence). The CDR3 here is CASSAGTGEAGGYTF. The CDR3 nucleotides read TGTGCCAGCAGCGCCGGGACAGGCGAGGCGGGTGGCTACACCTTC.

This clone was counted once. The V and J genes are TRBV6-1 and TRBJ2-7, with TRBD1 matching 7 bases. Per the germline V gene, CDR1 is MNHNS and CDR2 is SASEGT. This CDR3 contains 16 residues. Trimming at V came to 2 bases and at J to 4 bases, leaving 11 bases not matched to a gene. The CDR3 protein is CASSETFSGTEYEQYF. CDR3 DNA: TGTGCCAGCAGTGAAACCTTTTCCGGGACAGAGTACGAGCAGTACTTC.

This clone was seen just once. The chain has TRBV6-5 and TRBJ1-1, with TRBD1 matching 8 bases. This CDR3 is 14 amino acids long. Germline V lookup: CDR1 MNHEY, CDR2 SVGAGI. With 5 bases clipped from V and 4 bases from J, the junction kept 6 bases outside the gene matches. DNA of the CDR3: TGTGCCAGCAGTCCCTGGACAGGGAGCACTGAAGCTTTCTTT. Its translation is CASSPWTGSTEAFF.

This chain joins TRBV3-1 (or the pseudogene TRBV3-2) and TRBJ2-2; D perhaps matches TRBD1 (6 bases). CDR3 length equals 13 residues. Germline values: CDR1 LGHDT, CDR2 YNNKEL (reference sequence). V was pared by 6 bases and J by 4 bases, with 9 bases between. This CDR3 reads CASRTGITGELFF. The CDR3 nucleotides are TGTGCCAGCAGAACAGGGATCACCGGGGAGCTGTTTTTT.

The V and J genes are TRBV10-3 and TRBJ2-7; 7 bases are shared with TRBD2. The CDR3 has 14 residues. Germline loops: CDR1 ENHRY, CDR2 SYGVKD. With 4 bases clipped from V and 5 bases from J, the junction kept 8 bases outside the gene matches. The CDR3: CAISGGRAVDEQYF. The CDR3 region has the DNA TGTGCCATCAGTGGAGGGAGGGCCGTAGACGAGCAGTACTTC.

This chain links TRBV28 with TRBJ2-7, with 8 bases lining up with TRBD1. Germline V gene sequence: CDR1 MDHEN, CDR2 SYDVKM. This CDR3 is built from 14 residues. Trimming took 3 bases from V and 6 from J; bases not matched to a gene: 7. CDR3 coding DNA: TGTGCCAGCAGTTTGGGACAGGAAATGGGCGAGCAGTACTTC. Protein: CASSLGQEMGEQYF.

This chain connects TRBV5-1 to TRBJ1-1, with 9 bases lining up with TRBD1. Germline V gene lookup returns CDR1 SGHRS and CDR2 YFSETQ. The CDR3 sequence is 16 residues long. V shed 4 bases, J shed 5 bases, and the junction held 12 bases outside the gene matches. The CDR3 region is CASSVRPGQGETEAFF. CDR3 nucleotides: TGCGCCAGCAGCGTACGACCGGGACAGGGAGAGACTGAAGCTTTCTTT.

The gene calls are TRBV7-8 and TRBJ2-7, with 7 bases lining up with TRBD2. Germline V gives CDR1 SGHVS, CDR2 FQNEAQ. J was trimmed by 9 bases and V by 0 bases; bases with no gene match: 14. This CDR3 spans 16 amino acids. CDR3 DNA sequence: TGTGCCAGCAGCTTAGCCAGGGAGGGTTCCTACGTCGGGCAGTACTTC. The encoded protein is CASSLAREGSYVGQYF.

This chain uses TRBV6-5 with TRBJ1-4; 7 bases match TRBD1. Germline V gene lookup returns CDR1 MNHEY and CDR2 SVGAGI. J gave up 8 bases and V 6 bases, and 12 bases lay outside the gene matches. The CDR3 has 15 residues. The CDR3 region is CASSHGQAPNEKLFF. CDR3 in DNA: TGTGCCAGCAGCCACGGACAGGCTCCGAACGAAAAACTGTTTTTT.

J is TRBJ2-2 and V is TRBV3-1 (or the pseudogene TRBV3-2); possible D gene TRBD2, 6 bases. The CDR3 sequence is 15 residues long. CDR1 is LGHDT, CDR2 YNNKEL, per germline (reference sequence). Between the trimmed V and J ends, which lost 0 bases and 4 bases, there was a span of 9 bases. The CDR3 reads CASSQDLAPTGELFF. The DNA of the CDR3 is TGTGCCAGCAGCCAAGACCTAGCGCCCACCGGGGAGCTGTTTTTT.

This clone was seen a single time. The rearrangement uses TRBV12-3 or TRBV12-4 and TRBJ2-5; possible D gene TRBD2, 6 bases. The CDR3 has 13 amino acids. The V end was cut by 9 bases, the J end by 1 base, with 12 bases between. CDR3 sequence reads: CASQAGIQETQYF. The DNA of the CDR3 is TGTGCCAGTCAGGCGGGGATCCAAGAGACCCAGTACTTC.

The chain carries TRBV27 and TRBJ2-1; the match to TRBD1 covers 9 bases. This CDR3 is built from 16 residues. After removal of 6 bases from V and 2 bases from J, the junction contained 8 bases not matched to a gene. From germline, CDR1 is MNHEY and CDR2 SMNVEV (reference sequence). DNA for the CDR3: TGTGCCAGCAGACCCTACAGGGGGCGTACCTACAATGAGCAGTTCTTC. Its protein is CASRPYRGRTYNEQFF.

Here the CDR3 reads CASSFILAPTDTQYF. CDR3 DNA: TGTGCCAGCAGCTTTATTCTAGCCCCGACAGATACGCAGTATTTT. This sequence joins TRBV7-2 and TRBJ2-3, with a weak D call TRBD2 (5 bases). CDR3 length equals 15 residues. Germline loops: CDR1 SGHTA, CDR2 FQGNSA. The V gene lost 3 bases and the J gene lost 3 bases, with 13 bases spanning the gap.

This clone was found once. This chain connects TRBV30 to TRBJ2-1; the D gene is possibly TRBD2 (5 bases). The CDR3 has 11 amino acids. The germline V gene has CDR1 GTSNPN and CDR2 SVGIG (reference sequence). Trimming shortened V by 5 bases and J by 7 bases, and 9 bases separated the two germline ends. The CDR3 coding sequence is TGTGCCTGGGGCGAGGGAAATGAGCAGTTCTTC. It translates to CAWGEGNEQFF.

The chain uses TRBV7-2 and TRBJ2-1; D is uncertain. This CDR3 region has 16 residues. V lost 1 base to trimming and J lost 0 bases, with 10 bases between them. CDR1 and CDR2 from the germline V gene are SGHTA and FQGNSA. The CDR3 loop is CASSLVADTSYNEQFF. The CDR3 coding sequence is TGTGCCAGCAGCTTAGTGGCTGACACCTCCTACAATGAGCAGTTCTTC.

The chain joins TRBV11-2 to TRBJ1-6, with TRBD1 identical over 7 bases. Germline CDR1 SGHAT, CDR2 FQNNGV. V trimming: 3 bases; J trimming: 0 bases; junction bases outside the gene matches: 5. The CDR3 runs to 17 residues. DNA of the CDR3: TGTGCCAGCAGCTTGAACAGGGGTGGCTCCTATAATTCACCCCTCCACTTT. Protein product: CASSLNRGGSYNSPLHF.

The V call is TRBV12-3 or TRBV12-4, the J call TRBJ1-2; D is possibly TRBD1 (5 bases). The CDR3 loop spans 13 amino acids. V lost 3 bases and J lost 7, with 12 bases in between. The CDR3 loop is CASSLGQILGYTF. The DNA of the CDR3 is TGTGCCAGCAGTTTGGGGCAGATTCTTGGCTACACCTTC.

V and J are TRBV27 and TRBJ1-5; 8 nucleotides match TRBD1. This CDR3 has 17 amino acids. Germline lookup yields CDR1 MNHEY and CDR2 SMNVEV (reference sequence). V dropped 5 bases and J dropped 2; count of bases not matched to a gene: 11. The CDR3 sequence: CASSPWTGSGGNQPQHF. The CDR3 DNA reads TGTGCCAGCAGTCCCTGGACAGGGTCTGGGGGCAATCAGCCCCAGCATTTT.

The table lists this clone with a count of one. The chain couples TRBV24-1 to TRBJ2-3; tentatively, D is TRBD2 (6 bases). The V and J ends lost 5 bases and 5 bases respectively, with 16 bases between them. There are 15 residues in the CDR3. Germline-derived CDR1 and CDR2 are KGHDR and SFDVKD. Here the CDR3 reads CATSVSGTSEDTQYF. The CDR3 nucleotides read TGTGCCACCAGTGTGTCCGGGACTTCGGAAGATACGCAGTATTTT.